This TCR beta chain was sequenced during a study of T-cell reconstitution after alpha-beta-depleted transplantation in children. Unique molecular identifiers were incorporated into the prepared TCRbeta library. TCRdb itself ran the PCR reads through MiXCR, one entry per CDR3 protein. The table records 600,000 to 800,000 distinct CDR3 sequences, roughly 13% of them present only once. There are 15 residues in the CDR3. V was pared by 0 bases and J by 3 bases, with 4 bases of the junction left unmatched. Germline V gene data show CDR1 as LGHDT and CDR2 as YNNKEL (reference sequence). Study-wide results and limits: Surviving recipient T cells and intrathymic progenitors accounted for some patients' high TCRbeta diversity at day 60. The origin of alpha-beta T cells about two months after transplant was reportedly several hundred expanded graft clones. T-cell numbers and diversity one year post-transplant derived largely from freshly generated T cells.

This clonotype has more than one count but fewer than ten. Its matching antigen is unknown. The sequencing used PBMCs, collected before TCRalphabeta/CD19-depleted stem cell transplant. This sequence was found in a girl aged 2 to 9 with congenital amegakaryocytic thrombocytopenia, due to receive a stem cell transplant. The rearrangement joins TRBV3-1 to TRBJ2-7, with TRBD1 identical over 8 bases. The CDR3 DNA is TGTGCCAGCAGCCAAGAGCACACAGGGGGCTACGAGCAGTACTTC. This gives the protein CASSQEHTGGYEQYF.